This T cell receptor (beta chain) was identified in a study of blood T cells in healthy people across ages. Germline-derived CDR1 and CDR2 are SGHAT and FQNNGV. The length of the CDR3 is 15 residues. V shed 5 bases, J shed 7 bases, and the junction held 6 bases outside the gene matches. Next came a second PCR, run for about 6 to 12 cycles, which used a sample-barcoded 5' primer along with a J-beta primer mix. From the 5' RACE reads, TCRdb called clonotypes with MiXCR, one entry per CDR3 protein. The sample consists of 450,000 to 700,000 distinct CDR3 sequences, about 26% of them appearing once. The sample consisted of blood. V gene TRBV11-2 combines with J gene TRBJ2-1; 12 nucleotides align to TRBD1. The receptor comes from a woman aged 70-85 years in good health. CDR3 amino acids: CASSLGTGGLNEQFF. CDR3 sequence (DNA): TGTGCCAGCAGCCTGGGGACAGGGGGCTTAAATGAGCAGTTCTTC.